This T cell receptor (beta chain) was obtained from a study of response to subunit inactivated influenza vaccine. One entry per CDR3 protein, called by TCRdb with MiXCR from the RT-PCR reads. Of about 500,000 distinct CDR3 sequences in the sample, about an eighth are singletons; the top ten hold approximately 14%. This CDR3 is 13 amino acids long. Germline V gene lookup returns CDR1 SNHLY and CDR2 FYNNEI. V was pared by 6 bases and J by 2 bases, with 4 bases of the junction left unmatched. Overall study findings and caveats: The authors suggested that few new T cells are recruited per seasonal influenza vaccination.

Comments on this clonotype: Its target is not known.

The sequence was obtained from a man between 50 and 59 years old who received an inactivated influenza vaccine. The chain recombines TRBV2 with TRBJ2-7, with 7 bases that match TRBD1. Sample: PBMCs from blood, taken roughly 6 weeks after vaccination. The CDR3 DNA reads as TGTGCCAGCAGGACAGGGAGACCCTACGAGCAGTACTTC. Its protein is CASRTGRPYEQYF.